The 23 T cell receptor delta chains given below trace back to one sample, sequenced in a study of γδ T cells in repeated Plasmodium falciparum infection (dated by TCRdb to about 2021). For bulk TCR repertoire analysis, Vgamma9/Vdelta2+ and Vdelta2-negative gammadelta T cell populations were flow-sorted out of peripheral blood mononuclear cells. Library method: multiplex PCR. The instrument given in TCRdb is Illumina MiSeq. For TCRdb, the public reads were processed anew by CATT, and duplicate DNA sequences were folded into one row. Within this sample are 85,000 to 95,000 delta-chain clones, with almost 1.5% of them counted one time only. Together, the top ten hold around 8.3% of the sample. What was sequenced was gamma-delta T cells from blood. These receptor sequences come from a pool of human donors (malaria-infected and uninfected, not separated).

Of note for this clone: A read error likely explains why the TCRdb protein, taken from a much larger clone, differs from this DNA's translation at residue 2; the protein shown is translated from the DNA. V gene TRDV3 combines with J gene TRDJ1, with 8 bases matching TRDD2. The germline V gene has CDR1 TVYSNPD and CDR2 GDNSRS (reference sequence). The CDR3 sequence is 13 residues long. The CDR3 region has the DNA TGTTCCTTCCTAGCCCCTGGGACCGATAAACTCATCTTT. Its protein is CSFLAPGTDKLIF.

As regards this clone: TCRdb's entry gives the protein of a much larger clone, which mismatches this DNA's translation at residue 5, likely from a read error; the protein reported here is translated from the DNA. The chain uses TRDV2 and TRDJ3; the match to TRDD3 covers 11 bases. TCRdb is silent on the J gene; assignment here came from matching the DNA to germline. Germline V lookup: CDR1 GEAIGNYY, CDR2 EKD. V shed 3 bases, J shed 0 bases, and the junction held 12 bases outside the gene matches. The CDR3 length is 21 residues. This CDR3 reads CACDAGEWGIRSSWDTRQMFF. The CDR3 nucleotides are TGTGCCTGTGACGCCGGGGAATGGGGGATACGCAGCTCCTGGGACACCCGACAGATGTTTTTC.

This clone was seen a handful of times. This DNA's translation and the protein TCRdb lists, from a much larger clone, do not match at residue 14, likely due to a read error; the protein shown is translated from the DNA. J gene calling gave no result, while the V gene is TRDV1. Germline-derived CDR1 and CDR2 are TSWWSYY and QGS. The CDR3 has 16 residues. The CDR3 region has the DNA TGTGCTCTTGGAGAGCCTTTTCCTCCTTACACCGATAAACCCATCTTT. Translation: CALGEPFPPYTDKPIF.

This clone is judged medium-sized. The sample holds other DNA sequences that translate to the same CDR3. V usage is TRDV2 and J usage is TRDJ3; 7 bases fit TRDD3. Unmatched junction bases numbered 4, after V lost 0 bases and J lost 0 bases. Germline values: CDR1 GEAIGNYY, CDR2 EKD. CDR3 length: 18 amino acids. The CDR3 DNA follows: TGTGCCTGTGACACCAAGGGATACAGCTCCTGGGACACCCGACAGATGTTTTTC. Amino acids: CACDTKGYSSWDTRQMFF.

Notes on this clone: TCRdb's protein for this DNA is that of a much larger clone and differs from the translation at residue 4, likely a read error; the protein shown is the DNA translation. The chain links TRDV2 to TRDJ1; 7 bases align to TRDD3. The J gene, missing from TCRdb, was assigned here through DNA to germline matching. Germline lookup yields CDR1 GEAIGNYY and CDR2 EKD. This CDR3 has 16 amino acids. The CDR3 coding sequence is TGTGCCTGTAACACTTACTTAGGACTGGATACGGGGAAACTCATCTTT. Protein sequence: CACNTYLGLDTGKLIF.

A word on this clone: The protein held in TCRdb is that of a much larger clone and does not match this DNA's translation at residue 8, likely because of a read error; the protein shown is translated from the DNA. V usage is TRDV1 and J usage is TRDJ1; the D gene is possibly TRDD2 (6 bases). The V gene's germline CDR1 is TSWWSYY and CDR2 QGS. CDR3 length: 18 amino acids. Trimming stripped 0 bases from V and 0 bases from J, with 17 bases between. The CDR3 protein is CALGELLPQMGYTDKLIF. DNA of the CDR3: TGTGCTCTTGGGGAACTCCTTCCCCAAATGGGCTACACCGATAAACTCATCTTT.

Comments on this clone: The TCRdb protein, from a much larger clone, departs from this DNA's translation at residue 15, likely by read error; the protein shown derives from the DNA. The chain recombines TRDV3 with TRDJ1; 10 bases are shared with TRDD3. This CDR3 has 20 amino acids. V shed 2 bases and J 3 bases; nucleotides not matched to a gene: 24. Germline V gene sequence: CDR1 TVYSNPD, CDR2 GDNSRS (reference sequence). The CDR3 loop reads CAFPSQFTGGSAGGADKLIF. The CDR3, as DNA: TGTGCCTTTCCCTCCCAATTTACTGGGGGATCCGCTGGGGGAGCCGATAAACTCATCTTT.

In this sample, this clone turned up many times. The chain has TRDV2 and TRDJ1; 8 nucleotides match TRDD3. With V trimmed by 0 bases and J by 2 bases, 7 bases remained unmatched. Germline V CDR1 and CDR2: GEAIGNYY, EKD. This CDR3 is built from 16 residues. For the CDR3, the DNA is TGTGCCTGTGACACCGTCGGGGGATATAAGACCGATAAACTCATCTTT. Translated: CACDTVGGYKTDKLIF.

This clone appeared many times. A far larger clone lies a single base away; this is likely a read error. The same CDR3 can be traced to other DNA sequences in this sample. This chain connects TRDV2 to TRDJ1; possibly TRDD3 for D (5 bases). TCRdb supplies no J gene; here it was assigned by aligning the nucleotide sequence to germline. Trimming shortened V by 2 bases and J by 0 bases, and 6 bases separated the two germline ends. The V gene's germline CDR1 is GEAIGNYY and CDR2 EKD. The CDR3 totals 13 residues. The CDR3 sequence is CACDRGYTDKLIF. The CDR3 nucleotides read TGTGCCTGTGACAGGGGGTACACCGATAAACTCATCTTT.

This clone came up many times. V and J are TRDV2 and TRDJ1; 13 bases match TRDD3. This CDR3 is built from 20 residues. Germline V lookup: CDR1 GEAIGNYY, CDR2 EKD. Trimming at V came to 0 bases and at J to 0 bases, leaving 12 bases not matched to a gene. The CDR3 bases are TGTGCCTGTGACACCGAGTCGTACTGGGGGATACGACAGTACACCGATAAACTCATCTTT. Protein sequence: CACDTESYWGIRQYTDKLIF.

Comments on this clone: The protein recorded in TCRdb matches a much larger clone and deviates from this DNA's translation at residue 12, suggesting a read error; the protein here is obtained by translating the DNA. The chain links TRDV1 to TRDJ1; D gene uncertain. The J gene, not given by TCRdb, was assigned here from a germline match of the nucleotide sequence. Germline values: CDR1 TSWWSYY, CDR2 QGS. The CDR3 is made up of 22 amino acids. V was trimmed by 2 bases and J by 1 base, leaving 32 bases between them. The CDR3 here is CALGEGRTRLSHRSTATDKLIF. CDR3 DNA sequence: TGTGCTCTTGGGGAAGGGAGAACGCGGCTTTCCCATAGATCGACGGCCACCGATAAACTCATCTTT.

This clone was recorded many times. The rearrangement joins TRDV1 to TRDJ1; 8 bases are shared with TRDD3. CDR1 is TSWWSYY, CDR2 QGS, per germline. The CDR3 length is 19 residues. V lost 3 bases, J lost 0 bases, and 15 bases stayed unmatched. The chain's CDR3 is CALGEPSVGDTPYTDKLIF. The CDR3 region has the DNA TGTGCTCTTGGGGAGCCTTCCGTAGGGGATACCCCGTACACCGATAAACTCATCTTT.

This clone occurred many times. A far larger clone is just one base off, so this is likely a read error. Additional DNA sequences in this sample encode the identical CDR3. The chain carries TRDV2 and TRDJ1, with TRDD3 identical over 7 bases. TCRdb leaves out the J gene; it was filled in here by matching the DNA to germline. Germline loops: CDR1 GEAIGNYY, CDR2 EKD. The CDR3 consists of 18 residues. Here the CDR3 DNA reads TGTGCCTGCGACACCGTTCCTCTTCGGATACGGGACACCGATAAACTCATCTTT. This translates into CACDTVPLRIRDTDKLIF.

A remark on this clone: The protein that TCRdb holds for this DNA derives from a much larger clone and differs from the translated DNA at residue 4, which likely indicates a read error; the protein shown here is translated from the DNA. CDR3 nucleotide sequence: TGTGCTCTTGCCGGCTTACTGGGGGACTGGATACCATACCCATCGTACACCGATAAACTCATCTTT. This codes for CALAGLLGDWIPYPSYTDKLIF. The chain recombines TRDV1 with TRDJ1; 9 bases fit TRDD3. As TCRdb names no J gene, one was assigned here on the basis of a DNA match to germline. The J segment lost 0 bases and the V segment lost 7 bases, leaving 27 bases of the junction unmatched. CDR3 length: 22 amino acids. CDR1 and CDR2 from the germline V gene are TSWWSYY and QGS.

This clone was seen more than once but under ten times. A far larger clone is only one base removed, so a read error is likely. The same CDR3 can be traced to other DNA sequences in this sample. The rearrangement joins TRDV3 to TRDJ1, with a possible D match to TRDD2 (5 bases). Trimming took off 0 bases at V and 2 bases at J, with 16 bases between the two ends. CDR3 length equals 15 residues. Germline CDR1 reads TVYSNPD; CDR2 reads GDNSRS (reference sequence). The CDR3 DNA is TGTGCCTTTAGTCCTTCAAATTGGTATACCGATAAACTCATCTTT. It yields the protein CAFSPSNWYTDKLIF. The full variable domain, its missing parts supplied by reference TRDV3 and TRDJ1, is CDKVTQSSPDQTVASGSEVVLLCTYDTVYSNPDLFWYRIRPDYSFQFVFYGDNSRSEGADFTQGRFSVKHILTQKAFHLVISPVRTEDSATYYCAFSPSNWYTDKLIFGKGTRVTVEP.

Comment on this clone: TCRdb attributes to this sequence the protein of a much larger clone, which differs from the DNA translation at residue 25; a read error is likely, and the protein displayed is translated from the DNA. A V gene of TRDV1 was called, but no J gene was assigned; the tabulated D call, TRDD3, remains unverified against the DNA. Germline CDR1 is TSWWSYY and CDR2 is QGS. The CDR3 consists of 27 residues. CDR3 sequence reads: CALGEIWGASYPQYWGIHRCDTDKHIF. The CDR3 coding sequence is TGTGCTCTTGGGGAAATTTGGGGTGCGTCCTACCCCCAGTACTGGGGGATACATCGTTGTGACACCGATAAACACATCTTT.

This clone showed up just a few times. The amino acid sequence in TCRdb belongs to a much larger clone and departs from this DNA's translation at residue 9, likely a sequencing read error; the sequence shown is translated from the DNA. The V call is TRDV2, the J call TRDJ2, with 13 bases aligning to TRDD3. The J gene was not available in TCRdb and was assigned here by matching the DNA to germline segments. The CDR3 loop spans 20 amino acids. Germline trimming cut 3 bases from V and 5 bases from J; bases unmatched to any gene: 17. Germline V gene sequence: CDR1 GEAIGNYY, CDR2 EKD. The CDR3 coding sequence is TGTGCCTGTGACCCTGTATATCCCATTACTGGGGGATACGGCACAGCACAACTCTTCTTT. Translated: CACDPVYPITGGYGTAQLFF.

With respect to this clone: TCRdb assigns this DNA the protein of a much larger clone, which departs from its translation at residue 19; this likely reflects a read error, and the protein shown comes from translating the DNA. The genes are TRDV1 and TRDJ1, with D perhaps matching TRDD3 (7 bases). The J gene, left out of TCRdb, was set here by checking the DNA against germline. CDR3 length equals 22 residues. Per germline, CDR1 TSWWSYY and CDR2 QGS. The CDR3 coding sequence is TGTGCTCTTGGGGAGCCTCTTCATCTTCCTTCTAGTACTGGGGTGCACACCGATAGACTCATCTTT. Amino acids: CALGEPLHLPSSTGVHTDRLIF.

With respect to this clone: Translating this DNA gives a protein that differs at residue 5 from the TCRdb one, which belongs to a much larger clone; a read error is likely, and the protein shown is this translation. The chain carries TRDV1 and TRDJ1, with 10 bases aligning to TRDD3. The germline V gene encodes CDR1 TSWWSYY and CDR2 QGS. The CDR3 spans 22 residues. J lost 7 bases, V lost 5 bases, and 31 bases had no gene match. The CDR3 DNA follows: TGTGCTCTTGGGAGGAGTCGACCTAATGGTGTAAGAGTACTGGGGGATGGGGTTAAACTCATCTTT. Its translation is CALGRSRPNGVRVLGDGVKLIF.

This clone was counted only a few times. A read error likely explains why the TCRdb protein, taken from a much larger clone, differs from this DNA's translation at residue 10; the protein shown is translated from the DNA. The V and J genes are TRDV1 and TRDJ1, with 8 bases fitting TRDD3. The J gene is not listed in TCRdb, so it was assigned here from a DNA match to germline. CDR1 and CDR2 (germline): TSWWSYY, QGS. The V segment lost 3 bases and the J segment 2 bases; nucleotides outside the gene matches: 8. This CDR3 is built from 16 residues. The CDR3 nucleotides are TGTGCTCTTGGGGAGCTCAACTGGGGGGTAACCGATAAACTCATCTTT. Translation gives CALGELNWGVTDKLIF.

In this sample, this clone turned up many times. The TCRdb protein comes from a much larger clone and disagrees with this DNA's translation at residue 14, likely due to a read error; the protein given here is derived from the DNA. This rearrangement joins TRDV2 to TRDJ1; 13 nucleotides agree with TRDD3. CDR1 and CDR2 (germline): GEAIGNYY, EKD. V was clipped by 1 base and J by 2 bases; unmatched bases: 18. CDR3 length equals 21 residues. This chain's CDR3 is CACDTLLGDTHGRVGTDKLIF. CDR3 bases: TGTGCCTGTGACACTTTACTGGGGGATACGCATGGCAGGGTCGGAACCGATAAACTCATCTTT.

This clone was found a few times. TCRdb's listed protein matches a much larger clone and diverges from this DNA's translation at residue 6, likely through a read error; the protein shown comes from the DNA. The genes are TRDV1 and TRDJ1; the match to TRDD3 covers 9 bases. The length of the CDR3 is 16 residues. Germline-derived CDR1 and CDR2 are TSWWSYY and QGS. The ends lost 2 bases at V and 4 bases at J; junction bases unmatched: 8. CDR3 sequence (DNA): TGTGCTCTTGGGGAAACCCTGGGGGATCTGGGCGATAAACTCATCTTT. Its translation: CALGETLGDLGDKLIF.

This clone was detected a few times. A far larger clone lies a single base away; this is likely a read error. Other DNA sequences in the same sample also yield this CDR3. J is TRDJ1 and V is TRDV1; D tentatively fits TRDD2 or TRDD3 (6 bases each). TCRdb gives no J gene; it was assigned here by matching the DNA to germline. The CDR3 is made up of 25 amino acids. Germline CDR1 TSWWSYY, CDR2 QGS. The V and J ends lost 0 bases and 0 bases respectively, with 38 bases between them. CDR3 amino acids: CALGELYPTFYPPGDTPKYTDKLIF. DNA of the CDR3: TGTGCTCTTGGGGAACTCTATCCTACGTTTTACCCCCCGGGGGACACTCCAAAATACACCGATAAACTCATCTTT.